Presented here are 24 T cell receptor beta chains from one specimen sequenced in a study of Ad26.COV2.S vaccination and SARS-CoV-2 variants. Treatment specified: 19 received Ad26.COV2.S at low or high dose, single or two shots; several received placebo; per-sample allocation not given. At day 63 after the first vaccine or placebo injection, samples were drawn. Assay: immunoSEQ multiplex PCR; the TCRdb copy retains only in-frame clones and omits some. The table shows about 480,000 clones, with around 88% occurring only once. The specimen was peripheral blood, collected in a trial of Ad26.COV2.S vaccine versus placebo. The receptors shown here come from a person between 18 and 60 years old who received the Ad26.COV2.S COVID-19 vaccine or a placebo.

The chain carries TRBV9 and TRBJ2-1; 7 positions match TRBD1. Germline CDR1 is SGDLS and CDR2 is YYNGEE. Trimming cost V 3 bases and J 5 bases; bases outside gene matches: 11. The CDR3 totals 16 residues. The CDR3 DNA follows: TGTGCCAGCAGCGGAACCGACAGGGCTCGGGACAATGAGCAGTTCTTC. Translating it yields CASSGTDRARDNEQFF.

This chain joins TRBV29-1 and TRBJ2-6; tentatively, D is TRBD1 or TRBD2 (5 bases each). CDR1 is SQVTM, CDR2 ANQGSEA, per germline. The CDR3 spans 16 residues. The V and J ends lost 4 bases and 3 bases respectively, with 16 bases between them. CDR3 in amino acids: CSVVFGDAFGANVLTF. CDR3 DNA sequence: TGCAGCGTTGTTTTCGGGGACGCTTTTGGGGCCAACGTCCTGACTTTC.

The CDR3 DNA reads TGTGCCAGCAGTACCCGGGCAGGGTACCGGCAGCCCCAGCATTTT. Amino acid sequence: CASSTRAGYRQPQHF. The chain couples TRBV6-1 to TRBJ1-5, with D possibly TRBD1 on 5 matching bases. CDR1 MNHNS and CDR2 SASEGT come from the germline V gene. The CDR3 runs to 15 residues. The V gene lost 5 bases and the J gene lost 7 bases, with 18 bases spanning the gap.

The chain joins TRBV7-9 to TRBJ2-3; tentative D call: TRBD2 (6 bases). The germline V gene encodes CDR1 SEHNR and CDR2 FQNEAQ (reference sequence). V was clipped by 2 bases and J by 2 bases, with 14 bases between them. The CDR3 totals 16 residues. The CDR3 nucleotides are TGTGCCAGCAGCTTAACCGGGAGCTCTAACACAGATACGCAGTATTTT. The encoded protein is CASSLTGSSNTDTQYF. Complete variable domain (other parts from reference TRBV7-9 and TRBJ2-3): DTGVSQNPRHKITKRGQNVTFRCDPISEHNRLYWYRQTLGQGPEFLTYFQNEAQLEKSRLLSDRFSAERPKGSFSTLEIQRTEQGDSAMYLCASSLTGSSNTDTQYFGPGTRLTVL.

The rearrangement links TRBV29-1 to TRBJ1-2, with D possibly being TRBD1 (5 bases). This CDR3 contains 11 residues. CDR1 and CDR2 from the germline V gene are SQVTM and ANQGSEA. Trimming stripped 4 bases from V and 8 bases from J, with 11 bases between. CDR3 loop: CSVGWGNGYTF. CDR3 sequence (DNA): TGCAGCGTTGGGTGGGGGAACGGCTACACCTTC.

This rearrangement joins TRBV24-1 to TRBJ1-3; D unresolved. V was pared by 4 bases and J by 3 bases, with 6 bases between. CDR1 is KGHDR and CDR2 is SFDVKD in the germline V gene. CDR3 length equals 13 residues. The CDR3 DNA is TGTGCCACCAGTGACCCATATGGAAACACCATATATTTT. It translates to CATSDPYGNTIYF.

The chain combines TRBV29-1 with TRBJ2-1; 9 bases match TRBD2. The V and J ends lost 8 bases and 1 base, in that order; junction bases with no gene match: 6. The CDR3 contains 14 residues. Per germline, CDR1 SQVTM and CDR2 ANQGSEA. As DNA, the CDR3 is TGCAGCATACCCGGACTAGCGTCCTACAATGAGCAGTTCTTC. This codes for CSIPGLASYNEQFF.

The chain uses TRBV28 and TRBJ2-1, with TRBD1 identical over 8 bases. The CDR3 is 15 residues long. In germline, CDR1 is MDHEN, CDR2 SYDVKM. Losses at the gene ends were 4 bases for V and 8 bases for J; bases not matched to a gene: 10. DNA for the CDR3: TGTGCCAGCAGTTCCGGACAGGGTGTTTTGGATGAGCAGTTCTTC. Translating gives CASSSGQGVLDEQFF. Variable domain in full (rest from reference TRBV28 and TRBJ2-1): DVKVTQSSRYLVKRTGEKVFLECVQDMDHENMFWYRQDPGLGLRLIYFSYDVKMKEKGDIPEGYSVSREKKERFSLILESASTNQTSMYLCASSSGQGVLDEQFFGPGTRLTVL.

This clone came up once. V gene TRBV29-1 combines with J gene TRBJ2-3; D unclear. This CDR3 is built from 15 residues. Trimming left V 0 bases short and J 3 bases short, with 13 bases between. Germline lookup yields CDR1 SQVTM and CDR2 ANQGSEA. The CDR3 spells CSVEETSRGTDTQYF. CDR3 in DNA: TGCAGCGTTGAAGAGACCAGCCGTGGGACAGATACGCAGTATTTT.

The J gene is TRBJ1-1, the V gene TRBV5-1; D not certain. V dropped 4 bases and J dropped 0 bases, with 10 bases sitting between them. Per the germline V gene, CDR1 is SGHRS and CDR2 is YFSETQ. This CDR3 is built from 14 residues. This CDR3 is CASSPPGLNTEAFF. CDR3 in DNA: TGCGCCAGCAGCCCCCCAGGTTTGAACACTGAAGCTTTCTTT. Together with reference TRBV5-1 and TRBJ1-1, the CDR3 gives the full variable domain: KAGVTQTPRYLIKTRGQQVTLSCSPISGHRSVSWYQQTPGQGLQFLFEYFSETQRNKGNFPGRFSGRQFSNSRSEMNVSTLELGDSALYLCASSPPGLNTEAFFGQGTRLTVV.

This clone was detected once. This CDR3 reads CASSQEPLPYNEQFF. The DNA for the CDR3 is TGCGCCAGCAGCCAAGAACCCCTGCCCTACAATGAGCAGTTCTTC. The rearrangement uses TRBV4-3 and TRBJ2-1; no reliable D call. CDR1 and CDR2 (germline): LGHNA, YSLEER. There are 15 residues in the CDR3. V was cut by 0 bases and J by 2 bases, with 8 bases left in between.

In its sample, this clone was seen a few times. The chain has TRBV4-3 and TRBJ1-2; D is perhaps TRBD1 (6 bases). Germline V gene sequence: CDR1 LGHNA, CDR2 YSLEER. This CDR3 has 15 amino acids. Trimming took off 0 bases at V and 6 bases at J, with 14 bases between the two ends. CDR3 DNA sequence: TGCGCCAGCAGCCAAGACGGTGTAGGGGGGCATGGCTACACCTTC. Translating gives CASSQDGVGGHGYTF.

The gene calls are TRBV10-3 and TRBJ1-4; the match to TRBD1 covers 9 bases. CDR3 size: 17 residues. J gave up 7 bases and V 0 bases, and 9 bases lay outside the gene matches. Germline CDR1 and CDR2: ENHRY and SYGVKD. The CDR3 protein is CAISESSGGTGPEKLFF. CDR3 DNA sequence: TGTGCCATCAGTGAGTCTTCCGGGGGGACAGGGCCTGAAAAACTGTTTTTT.

This clone has just one count. This chain connects TRBV5-1 to TRBJ2-5, with 7 bases aligning to TRBD1. Germline V gene data show CDR1 as SGHRS and CDR2 as YFSETQ. CDR3 size: 16 residues. After removal of 0 bases from V and 4 bases from J, the junction contained 9 bases not matched to a gene. The CDR3: CASSLAATGLRETQYF. CDR3 sequence (DNA): TGCGCCAGCAGCTTGGCAGCGACAGGGTTGAGAGAGACCCAGTACTTC.

This chain joins TRBV11-1 and TRBJ2-1; no clear D. CDR1 and CDR2 from the germline V gene are SGHAT and FQDESV (reference sequence). The CDR3 spans 16 residues. Trimming cost V 5 bases and J 7 bases, with 21 bases left between them. The CDR3 nucleotides are TGTGCCAGCAGCCCCCAGGCGGCCCTCTGGGTAAATGAGCAGTTCTTC. Residues: CASSPQAALWVNEQFF.

This clone was recorded once. The chain combines TRBV5-4 with TRBJ2-5; 12 bases fit TRBD2. Germline V gene lookup returns CDR1 SGHNT and CDR2 YYREEE (reference sequence). The junction had 6 bases not matched to a gene; V was cut back by 4 bases and J by 5 bases. The CDR3 length is 15 residues. In DNA form, the CDR3 reads TGTGCCAGCAGCCCGACTAGCGGGAGAGTTGAGACCCAGTACTTC. Amino acid sequence: CASSPTSGRVETQYF.

The CDR3 reads CASSLSDWAAKNIQYF. CDR3 nucleotide sequence: TGTGCCAGCAGCTTATCAGACTGGGCAGCAAAAAACATTCAGTACTTC. The rearrangement joins TRBV7-2 to TRBJ2-4, with no clear D. CDR3 size: 16 residues. Germline CDR1 reads SGHTA; CDR2 reads FQGNSA. Trimming cost V 2 bases and J 4 bases, with 15 bases left between them. Variable domain in full (rest from reference TRBV7-2 and TRBJ2-4): GAGVSQSPSNKVTEKGKDVELRCDPISGHTALYWYRQSLGQGLEFLIYFQGNSAPDKSGLPSDRFSAERTGGSVSTLTIQRTQQEDSAVYLCASSLSDWAAKNIQYFGAGTRLSVL.

Turning to this clone: Other DNA sequences of this sample code for an identical CDR3. The chain uses TRBV27 and TRBJ1-1, with D unclear. V was pared by 3 bases and J by 5 bases, with 7 bases between. CDR3 length: 12 amino acids. The germline gives CDR1 MNHEY, CDR2 SMNVEV (reference sequence). The CDR3 bases are TGTGCCAGCAGTTTTAGAGGGACTGAAGCTTTCTTT. This encodes CASSFRGTEAFF.

The CDR3 spells CASSQDWTRSSVSDTQYF. The CDR3 nucleotides read TGTGCCAGCAGCCAAGATTGGACGCGGTCTAGCGTATCAGATACGCAGTATTTT. The gene calls are TRBV14 and TRBJ2-3; weak D call: TRBD2 (6 bases). Germline V CDR1 and CDR2: SGHDN, FVKESK. V lost 0 bases and J 4 bases, leaving 20 bases between the germline ends. CDR3 length: 18 residues.

The chain couples TRBV15 to TRBJ2-7; 7 nucleotides agree with TRBD1. CDR3 size: 14 residues. Germline V CDR1 and CDR2: LNHNV, YYDKDF (reference sequence). V was pared by 1 base and J by 3 bases, with 3 bases of the junction left unmatched. CDR3 region: CATSRAPGGYEQYF. For the CDR3, the DNA is TGTGCCACCAGCAGAGCTCCAGGGGGCTACGAGCAGTACTTC. The full variable domain, with the rest looked up from reference TRBV15 and TRBJ2-7, is DAMVIQNPRYQVTQFGKPVTLSCSQTLNHNVMYWYQQKSSQAPKLLFHYYDKDFNNEADTPDNFQSRRPNTSFCFLDIRSPGLGDTAMYLCATSRAPGGYEQYFGPGTRLTVT.

This clone has only a few counts. The gene calls are TRBV7-9 and TRBJ1-3; 9 nucleotides align to TRBD1. The ends lost 3 bases at V and 5 bases at J; junction bases unmatched: 2. The length of the CDR3 is 14 residues. CDR1 is SEHNR and CDR2 is FQNEAQ in the germline V gene (reference sequence). In DNA form, the CDR3 reads TGTGCCAGCAGCTTCGGACAGGGGAGAAACACCATATATTTT. It encodes CASSFGQGRNTIYF.

The chain combines TRBV7-6 with TRBJ1-1; D possibly corresponds to TRBD1 (6 bases). CDR1 is SGHVS, CDR2 FNYEAQ, per germline. Trimming took off 5 bases at V and 2 bases at J, with 18 bases between the two ends. The length of the CDR3 is 16 residues. Written as DNA, the CDR3 is TGTGCCAGCAGCCCACTTTCGGGGGGCTTAAACACTGAAGCTTTCTTT. Its translation: CASSPLSGGLNTEAFF.

The CDR3 loop is CASSSSLAGGPGETQYF. Here the CDR3 DNA reads TGTGCCAGCAGTTCTAGTCTAGCGGGAGGGCCGGGGGAGACCCAGTACTTC. This rearrangement joins TRBV7-9 to TRBJ2-5, with 12 bases aligning to TRBD2. CDR1 SEHNR and CDR2 FQNEAQ come from the germline V gene (reference sequence). Unmatched junction bases numbered 13, after V lost 6 bases and J lost 5 bases. This CDR3 is 17 amino acids long.

This sequence joins TRBV9 and TRBJ1-4; 7 bases match TRBD1. This CDR3 has 15 amino acids. The ends lost 5 bases at V and 7 bases at J; junction bases unmatched: 11. The germline CDR1 and CDR2 sequences are SGDLS and YYNGEE. The CDR3 sequence: CASSSQGGLGEKLFF. The CDR3 coding sequence is TGTGCCAGCAGTTCCCAAGGGGGCTTGGGTGAAAAACTGTTTTTT.